A single sample gave rise to the 27 T cell receptor beta chains below, sequenced in a study of long-term antiretroviral therapy in people with HIV. This was the immunoSEQ v3.0 assay at survey level. Clones were sequenced by immunoSEQ multiplex PCR, and TCRdb holds only the in-frame ones, with some missing. This table holds tens of thousands of clones, roughly four fifths found once. Specimen: unsorted PBMCs, collected 0.3 years after starting antiretroviral therapy. The receptors stem from a man aged 18-30 years with HIV.

The chain links TRBV5-1 to TRBJ2-5; D is unresolved. The CDR3 sequence is 15 residues long. Germline V lookup: CDR1 SGHRS, CDR2 YFSETQ. Trimming cost V 6 bases and J 4 bases, with 19 bases left between them. The CDR3 protein is CASTTAGNIGETQYF. The DNA of the CDR3 is TGCGCCAGCACCACGGCAGGTAACATCGGAGAGACCCAGTACTTC.

The chain joins TRBV30 to TRBJ2-7; the D gene could be TRBD1 or TRBD2 (5 bases each). Per germline, CDR1 GTSNPN and CDR2 SVGIG (reference sequence). The CDR3 runs to 15 residues. V shed 3 bases and J shed 0 bases, with 15 bases lying between them. The CDR3 here is CAWSFRRGHSYEQYF. CDR3 bases: TGTGCCTGGAGCTTTCGACGGGGCCACTCCTACGAGCAGTACTTC.

This clone has more than one count but fewer than ten. The chain is built from TRBV5-1 and TRBJ1-5; D remains unclear. Germline CDR1 SGHRS, CDR2 YFSETQ. V was clipped by 0 bases and J by 6 bases, with 7 bases between them. CDR3 length: 13 amino acids. The CDR3 loop is CASSLATGQPQHF. CDR3 DNA sequence: TGCGCCAGCAGCTTGGCCACGGGTCAGCCCCAGCATTTT.

The J gene is TRBJ2-1, the V gene TRBV13; no firm D call. Trimming took off 1 base at V and 9 bases at J, with 7 bases between the two ends. The CDR3 length is 12 residues. Germline CDR1 PRHDT, CDR2 FYEKMQ (reference sequence). The CDR3: CASSLVDGEQFF. The CDR3 coding sequence is TGTGCCAGCAGCTTAGTAGACGGTGAGCAGTTCTTC.

The chain links TRBV29-1 to TRBJ2-3, with 9 bases fitting TRBD1. The germline gives CDR1 SQVTM, CDR2 ANQGSEA. The CDR3 has 14 amino acids. V gave up 3 bases and J gave up 2 bases; unmatched junction bases: 3. This CDR3 is CSVEGQGFTDTQYF. In DNA form, the CDR3 reads TGCAGCGTTGAGGGACAGGGTTTCACAGATACGCAGTATTTT.

The V call is TRBV11-2, the J call TRBJ2-1; tentative D call: TRBD1 (5 bases). CDR3 length: 14 amino acids. Germline V gene lookup returns CDR1 SGHAT and CDR2 FQNNGV. Trimming removed 1 base from V and 3 bases from J, with 7 bases in between. The CDR3 here is CASSLAGNYNEQFF. The CDR3 nucleotides are TGTGCCAGCAGCTTAGCAGGGAACTACAATGAGCAGTTCTTC.

Turning to this clone: A read error may account for a junction end that differs from germline. CDR3 coding DNA: TGTACCAGCAGTTTTCAACAGGGACACGGGGAGCTGTTTTTT. Translating gives CTSSFQQGHGELFF. The rearrangement joins TRBV28 to TRBJ2-2, with a tentative D call TRBD1 (6 bases). The CDR3 is 14 amino acids. The germline V gene encodes CDR1 MDHEN and CDR2 SYDVKM.

V gene TRBV2 combines with J gene TRBJ2-7; TRBD1 agrees at 8 bases. The CDR3 is made up of 15 amino acids. The V and J ends lost 2 bases and 5 bases, in that order; junction bases with no gene match: 8. Germline loops: CDR1 SNHLY, CDR2 FYNNEI. The CDR3 reads CASSESGQAFDEQYF. Written as DNA, the CDR3 is TGTGCCAGCAGTGAATCGGGACAGGCCTTTGACGAGCAGTACTTC.

V is TRBV4-3 and J is TRBJ2-3, with a weak D call TRBD1 (6 bases). The length of the CDR3 is 16 residues. Germline loops: CDR1 LGHNA, CDR2 YSLEER. The V gene lost 1 base and the J gene lost 2 bases, with 13 bases spanning the gap. In nucleotides, the CDR3 is TGCGCCAGCAGCCAAGTTCCACAGGGTCTCACAGATACGCAGTATTTT. Protein product: CASSQVPQGLTDTQYF.

The chain joins TRBV18 to TRBJ2-7, with 8 bases aligning to TRBD2. Losses at the gene ends were 0 bases for V and 1 base for J; bases not matched to a gene: 2. Germline values: CDR1 KGHSH, CDR2 LQKENI. This CDR3 is 15 amino acids long. The DNA for the CDR3 is TGTGCCAGCTCACCACCGACTAGCGCGTCCTACGAGCAGTACTTC. Protein product: CASSPPTSASYEQYF.

The chain's CDR3 is CAWALAGGRSSYNEQFF. The CDR3 DNA follows: TGTGCCTGGGCTCTAGCGGGAGGAAGGAGCTCCTACAATGAGCAGTTCTTC. J is TRBJ2-1 and V is TRBV30; 11 nucleotides line up with TRBD2. The CDR3 sequence is 17 residues long. CDR1 GTSNPN and CDR2 SVGIG come from the germline V gene (reference sequence). Trimming cost V 5 bases and J 0 bases; bases outside gene matches: 9.

CDR3 sequence (DNA): TGTGCCAGCAGCGTAGCGGGCGGATCTAGCACAGATACGCAGTATTTT. This translates into CASSVAGGSSTDTQYF. The chain uses TRBV9 and TRBJ2-3, with unresolved D. Germline CDR1 and CDR2: SGDLS and YYNGEE. V was clipped by 0 bases and J by 0 bases, with 11 bases between them. The CDR3 has 16 residues.

CDR3 coding DNA: TGTGCCAGCAGTTATGGGGCAAACAGGGCCCAGGAGCTGTTTTTT. Its protein is CASSYGANRAQELFF. The chain carries TRBV7-2 and TRBJ2-2; weak D call: TRBD1 (6 bases). The germline CDR1 and CDR2 sequences are SGHTA and FQGNSA. The CDR3 runs to 15 residues. Trimming shortened V by 6 bases and J by 10 bases, and 21 bases separated the two germline ends.

The CDR3 is CASSLWRLNSPLHF. The CDR3 nucleotides read TGTGCCAGCAGTTTATGGAGGCTTAATTCACCCCTCCACTTT. The V and J genes are TRBV27 and TRBJ1-6; no reliable D call. The V gene's germline CDR1 is MNHEY and CDR2 SMNVEV (reference sequence). V dropped 1 base and J dropped 6 bases, with 7 bases sitting between them. This CDR3 has 14 amino acids.

The CDR3 DNA sequence: TGCGCCAGCAGCCCGCTAGCGGGAGGGCACAATGAGCAGTTCTTC. Its protein product is CASSPLAGGHNEQFF. V and J are TRBV4-1 and TRBJ2-1; 12 bases agree with TRBD2. Trimming took 4 bases from V and 5 from J; bases not matched to a gene: 3. The CDR3 length is 15 residues. The V gene's germline CDR1 is MGHRA and CDR2 YSYEKL.

The V call is TRBV19, the J call TRBJ1-1, with D tentatively TRBD1 (5 bases). The CDR3 consists of 14 residues. CDR1 is LNHDA and CDR2 is SQIVND in the germline V gene (reference sequence). Deletions cut 8 bases from V and 3 bases from J, with 16 bases between. For the CDR3, the DNA is TGTGCCAGTTCCGCTGTGGGGGGGGACACTGAAGCTTTCTTT. It codes for CASSAVGGDTEAFF.

The gene calls are TRBV7-3 and TRBJ2-2, with D perhaps assigned TRBD1 or TRBD2 (5 bases each). The CDR3 is 15 residues long. V shed 5 bases and J shed 3 bases, with 13 bases lying between them. Germline V gene sequence: CDR1 SGHTA, CDR2 FQGTGA. The CDR3 region has the DNA TGTGCCAGCAGCCCATCTCTGGGGGACACCGGGGAGCTGTTTTTT. This translates into CASSPSLGDTGELFF.

This rearrangement joins TRBV6-6 to TRBJ1-4; 10 nucleotides agree with TRBD1. V gave up 7 bases and J gave up 8 bases; unmatched junction bases: 10. CDR1 MNHNY and CDR2 SVGAGI come from the germline V gene (reference sequence). The CDR3 runs 15 residues. This CDR3 is CASTDRTGGREKLFF. CDR3 DNA sequence: TGTGCCAGCACCGATCGGACAGGGGGGCGGGAAAAACTGTTTTTT.

Comments on this clone: This sample includes further DNA sequences coding for the same CDR3. The gene calls are TRBV5-1 and TRBJ2-3; D unresolved. Germline loops: CDR1 SGHRS, CDR2 YFSETQ. V was shortened by 0 bases and J by 4 bases, with 3 bases between the two germline ends. The CDR3 length is 12 residues. As DNA, the CDR3 is TGCGCCAGCAGCTTGGGTGCAGATACGCAGTATTTT. This translates into CASSLGADTQYF.

This clone was counted between two and nine times. The chain combines TRBV18 with TRBJ2-1; D is ambiguous. Germline V gives CDR1 KGHSH, CDR2 LQKENI. V dropped 2 bases and J dropped 6 bases, with 8 bases sitting between them. This CDR3 region has 13 residues. The CDR3: CASSPALINEQFF. As DNA, the CDR3 is TGTGCCAGCTCACCAGCCTTAATCAATGAGCAGTTCTTC.

This chain joins TRBV30 and TRBJ2-4, with D possibly called TRBD1 or TRBD2 (5 bases each). Deletions cut 2 bases from V and 7 bases from J, with 18 bases between. Germline loops: CDR1 GTSNPN, CDR2 SVGIG (reference sequence). The length of the CDR3 is 15 residues. CDR3 amino acids: CAWSRGPREHNIQYF. Written as DNA, the CDR3 is TGTGCCTGGAGTAGGGGCCCCAGGGAGCACAACATTCAGTACTTC.

The rearrangement links TRBV6-5 to TRBJ1-2; D is uncertain. The CDR3 runs 14 residues. Trimming shortened V by 4 bases and J by 6 bases, and 15 bases separated the two germline ends. CDR1 MNHEY and CDR2 SVGAGI come from the germline V gene. CDR3 coding DNA: TGTGCCAGCAGTTCGCCCCCGGGGAGCCATGGCTACACCTTC. This codes for CASSSPPGSHGYTF.

This chain joins TRBV7-6 and TRBJ2-7; 7 bases map to TRBD1. Germline V gene data show CDR1 as SGHVS and CDR2 as FNYEAQ. V shed 5 bases and J 6 bases; nucleotides not matched to a gene: 4. The CDR3 covers 12 residues. In DNA, the CDR3 is TGTGCCAGCAGCACAGGGGAAGGCGAGCAGTACTTC. This codes for CASSTGEGEQYF.

The CDR3 loop reads CASSVGGSGGDEQYF. The CDR3 region has the DNA TGTGCCAGCAGCGTAGGAGGTAGCGGGGGAGACGAGCAGTACTTC. The chain has TRBV9 and TRBJ2-7; 9 bases agree with TRBD2. Looked up from germline, CDR1 is SGDLS and CDR2 is YYNGEE. V lost 0 bases to trimming and J lost 5 bases; unmatched junction nucleotides: 6. CDR3 size: 15 residues.

In its sample, this clone was seen once. V usage is TRBV10-1 and J usage is TRBJ2-1; D possibly corresponds to TRBD2 (7 bases). Per germline, CDR1 WNHNN and CDR2 SYGVQD (reference sequence). The CDR3 covers 13 residues. V lost 5 bases, J lost 8 bases, and 13 bases lay in between. The CDR3 nucleotides are TGCGCCAGCAGTCAAGGGGGGGGCGATGAGCAGTTCTTC. Amino acid sequence: CASSQGGGDEQFF.

V usage is TRBV6-5 and J usage is TRBJ2-3; 8 bases map to TRBD2. The J segment lost 4 bases and the V segment lost 0 bases, leaving 6 bases of the junction unmatched. Germline CDR1 reads MNHEY; CDR2 reads SVGAGI. This CDR3 region has 16 residues. DNA for the CDR3: TGTGCCAGCAGTTACTCACCGGCGGGGGGAGCAGATACGCAGTATTTT. This encodes CASSYSPAGGADTQYF.

J is TRBJ2-1 and V is TRBV30; 7 bases are shared with TRBD1. This CDR3 is 13 amino acids long. The trim removed 5 bases at V and 4 bases at J, leaving 5 bases unmatched. Germline assignment: CDR1 GTSNPN and CDR2 SVGIG (reference sequence). DNA of the CDR3: TGTGCCTGGGGTCCGGGACAGTACAATGAGCAGTTCTTC. It yields the protein CAWGPGQYNEQFF.